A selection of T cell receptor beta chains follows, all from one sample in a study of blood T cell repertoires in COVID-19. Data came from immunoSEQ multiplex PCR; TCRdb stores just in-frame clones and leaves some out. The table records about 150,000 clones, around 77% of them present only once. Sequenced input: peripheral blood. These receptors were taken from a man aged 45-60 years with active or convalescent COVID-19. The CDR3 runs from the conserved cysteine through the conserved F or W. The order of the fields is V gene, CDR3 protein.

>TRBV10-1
CASSEAGTRLYEQYF
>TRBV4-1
CASSQGTSGYEQYF
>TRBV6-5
CASSPLAGVGNEQYF
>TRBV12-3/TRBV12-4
CASSREFQPQHF
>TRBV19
CASSMVGTSQWEQYF
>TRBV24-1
CATSDAGAGTSSYEQYF
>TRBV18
CASSPPAGGSWTQYF
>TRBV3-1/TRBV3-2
CASARASGRALGLQFF
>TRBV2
CASSEAAATGEQCF
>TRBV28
CASSLSLGTASYEQYF
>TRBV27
CASSLGLGEANYGYTF
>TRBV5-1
CASSSPTGPETQYF
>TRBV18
CASSPLWTSGLADTQYF
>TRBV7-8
CASSLAGGHTGELFF
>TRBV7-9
CASSPNFGTGVSYEQYF
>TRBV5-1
CASSLLGSVDTGELFF
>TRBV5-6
CASSLAEYEQYF
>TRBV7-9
CASSLTYDVDKTEAFF
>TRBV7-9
CASSYPQGAFSSYNEQFF
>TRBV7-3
CASSLKRGLAGQDSDTQYF
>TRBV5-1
CASSVGTSGPSSSYEQYF
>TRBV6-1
CASSERGDRGDEKLFF
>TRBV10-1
CASSDRGAEAFF
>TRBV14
CASSQDSTEKETQYF
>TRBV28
CASTISNQPQHF
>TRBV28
CASSMTATGYTF
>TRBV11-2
CASSFSLAGGEQYF
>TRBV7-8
CASSLKEGTSGGLRDEQYF
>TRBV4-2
CASRMTGDGNTIYF
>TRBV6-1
CASSDNFYRGSVGNQPQHF
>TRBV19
CASSGRLAGLTGELFF
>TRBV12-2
CASRLGDRGIYEQYF
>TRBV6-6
CASSPVEGGTGELFF
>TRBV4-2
CASSQEVQSDTQYF
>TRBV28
CASIPIGGDQPQHF
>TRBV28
CASSPARTEAFF
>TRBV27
CASSQLQGYEQYF
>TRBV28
CASSLLDTNTEAFF
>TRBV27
CASSSGHEGNIQYF
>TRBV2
CASSWGPHPDTQYF
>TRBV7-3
CASSARTGVTTEAFF
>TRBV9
CASSVADRLGYNSPLHF
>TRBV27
CASSQITGRGSYEQYF
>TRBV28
CASSSRTSGRADEQYF
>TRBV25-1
CASSEYRNQETQYF
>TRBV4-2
CASSQDRDYGYTF
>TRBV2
CASRTAGVHEQYF
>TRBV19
CASRTGAIRTNEKLFF
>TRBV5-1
CASSWGLARNYNEQFF
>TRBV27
CASSSTLMTSGRFRPYNEQFF
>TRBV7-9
CASSFRGGPLAGGSNEQFF
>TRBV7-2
CASRQRPSFDTQYF
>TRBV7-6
CASGEGTRGNQPQHF
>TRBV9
CASSERGRQETQYF
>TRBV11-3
CASSLRQGGYEQYF
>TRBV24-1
CATSDPLVYDEQFF
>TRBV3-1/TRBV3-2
CASSQQGATFF
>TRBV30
CAWSTGQGWTEAFF
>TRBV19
CASSTGDTQYF